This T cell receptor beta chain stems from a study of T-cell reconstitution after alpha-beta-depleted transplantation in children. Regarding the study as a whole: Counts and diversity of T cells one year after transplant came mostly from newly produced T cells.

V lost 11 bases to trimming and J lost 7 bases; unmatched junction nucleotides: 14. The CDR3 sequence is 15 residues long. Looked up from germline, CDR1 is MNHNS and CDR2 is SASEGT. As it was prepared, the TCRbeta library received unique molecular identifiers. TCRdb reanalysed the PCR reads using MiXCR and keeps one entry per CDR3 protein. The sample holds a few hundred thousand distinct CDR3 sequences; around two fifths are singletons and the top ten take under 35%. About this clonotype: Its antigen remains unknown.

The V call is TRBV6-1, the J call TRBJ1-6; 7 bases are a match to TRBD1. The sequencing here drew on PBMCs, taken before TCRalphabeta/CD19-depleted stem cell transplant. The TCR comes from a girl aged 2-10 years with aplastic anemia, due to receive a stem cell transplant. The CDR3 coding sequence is TGTGCCGAGCCCTCGTCCGGGACAGAGAATTCACCCCTCCACTTT. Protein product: CAEPSSGTENSPLHF.